This T cell receptor beta chain was identified in a study of blood T cell repertoires in COVID-19. On the study more broadly: COVID-19 samples from acute and convalescent phases originated in the United States, Italy and Spain. T cells, B-cell-depleted T cells, or PBMCs provided the cDNA or gDNA that served as material.

Authors' data handling: It was from reference gene primer amplification that nucleated cell counts were estimated. This table comes from immunoSEQ multiplex PCR, and its TCRdb copy is limited to in-frame clones, with some not included. Clone size and V and J calls were adopted from that table, with D and trimming inferred from the DNA. The data hold 150,000 to 200,000 clones, with approximately 87% observed a single time. Germline assignment: CDR1 SGHRS and CDR2 YFSETQ. CDR3 length: 14 amino acids. The V gene end was trimmed by 0 bases and the J gene end by 10 bases; junction bases not matched to a gene: 8.

The sample was peripheral blood. This receptor was taken from a man between 18 and 29 years old with active or convalescent COVID-19. This rearrangement joins TRBV5-1 to TRBJ1-1; 8 bases are a match to TRBD1. The CDR3 DNA reads as TGCGCCAGCAGCTTGGGGCAGGGGGCTCCGAGAGCTTTCTTT. Amino acids: CASSLGQGAPRAFF.